This T cell receptor beta chain was recovered during a study of T-cell memory formation after mild COVID-19. CDR3 size: 14 residues. Looked up from germline, CDR1 is SGDLS and CDR2 is YYNGEE. V gave up 6 bases and J gave up 4 bases, with 16 bases separating them. Study-level points and caveats: There was a balanced CD4/CD8 profile in clones contracting day 15 to 85, and later expanders leaned CD4+. Chiefly within CM and EM were the contracting CD4+ clones; CD8+ ones were within EMRA.

5'RACE primed at constant segments yielded TCR alpha and TCR beta cDNA libraries bearing sample barcodes and UMIs. TCRdb itself ran the 5' RACE reads through MiXCR, one entry per CDR3 protein. The sample records tens of thousands of distinct CDR3 sequences, roughly an eighth being singletons. Turning to this clonotype: Antigen unknown.

The sequenced sample was PBMCs or a T cell subset sorted from them (not recorded which). V usage is TRBV9 and J usage is TRBJ1-2, with unresolved D. The TCR comes from an adult woman who had mild COVID-19 (a few samples of this study predate the infection). Cell type and time point are not known. CDR3 in DNA: TGTGCCAGCACCGGACCCCAAGGCCCCTATGGCTACACCTTC. Protein: CASTGPQGPYGYTF.